The rows below give T cell receptor beta chains drawn from one sample of a study of Ad26.COV2.S vaccination and SARS-CoV-2 variants. Only in-frame clones appear in the TCRdb table, and some are missing; sequencing was by immunoSEQ multiplex PCR. The table shows a few hundred thousand clones, with about 93% occurring only once. Sequencing was performed on peripheral blood, taken in a trial of Ad26.COV2.S vaccine versus placebo. These receptors all come from a person aged 18-60 years who received the Ad26.COV2.S COVID-19 vaccine or a placebo. CDR3s include the opening cysteine and the closing phenylalanine or tryptophan. D genes are given only for firm matches. Clone size is stated in some rows and not others, as once, few, many or a class when expanded.

v_gene	j_gene	d_gene	abundance	CDR3aa	CDR3nt
TRBV5-1	TRBJ1-4	NA	NA	CASSPGGVGWNEKLFF	TGCGCCAGCAGCCCCGGAGGGGTGGGTTGGAATGAAAAACTGTTTTTT
TRBV18	TRBJ1-1	NA	NA	CASSPYRETYTEAFF	TGTGCCAGCTCACCGTATCGAGAGACGTACACTGAAGCTTTCTTT
TRBV29-1	TRBJ2-1	TRBD1	NA	CSVEEAGQAYNEQFF	TGCAGCGTTGAGGAGGCGGGACAGGCATACAATGAGCAGTTCTTC
TRBV27	TRBJ1-5	NA	NA	CASSYGSNQPQHF	TGTGCCAGCAGTTACGGGAGCAATCAGCCCCAGCATTTT
TRBV30	TRBJ1-5	NA	NA	CAWSTGFLSNQPQHF	TGTGCCTGGAGTACCGGGTTTCTTAGCAATCAGCCCCAGCATTTT
TRBV7-2	TRBJ2-7	NA	NA	CASSPNPGAAYEQYF	TGTGCCAGCAGCCCAAATCCGGGGGCCGCCTACGAGCAGTACTTC
TRBV7-2	TRBJ2-5	NA	NA	CASSPGLGYETQYF	TGTGCCAGCAGCCCGGGACTGGGGTACGAGACCCAGTACTTC
TRBV5-4	TRBJ1-1	NA	once	CASSLDNRGDTEAFF	TGTGCCAGCAGCTTGGACAACCGGGGGGACACTGAAGCTTTCTTT
TRBV5-4	TRBJ1-1	TRBD1	NA	CASSVDRGTEAFF	TGTGCCAGCAGCGTCGACAGGGGCACTGAAGCTTTCTTT
TRBV7-3	TRBJ1-1	TRBD1	few	CASRPGQGALGTEAFF	TGTGCCAGCAGACCTGGACAGGGGGCGCTGGGCACTGAAGCTTTCTTT
TRBV27	TRBJ2-6	TRBD1	NA	CASSRQGSGANVLTF	TGTGCCAGCAGCCGACAGGGCTCTGGGGCCAACGTCCTGACTTTC
TRBV10-2	TRBJ2-7	NA	NA	CASSTPGGDEQYF	TGCGCCAGCAGTACCCCCGGGGGCGACGAGCAGTACTTC
TRBV18	TRBJ1-2	NA	NA	CASSPPPVIYGYTF	TGTGCCAGCTCACCACCGCCCGTAATCTATGGCTACACCTTC
TRBV3-1/TRBV3-2	TRBJ2-5	TRBD2	NA	CASAPAGGPGETQYF	TGTGCCAGCGCGCCAGCGGGAGGGCCGGGGGAGACCCAGTACTTC
TRBV4-3	TRBJ1-6	NA	NA	CASSQDFAGSPLHF	TGCGCCAGCAGCCAAGATTTTGCGGGGTCACCCCTCCACTTT
TRBV27	TRBJ2-7	NA	NA	CASRPRLQGYEQYF	TGTGCCAGCAGGCCTCGTTTACAGGGATACGAGCAGTACTTC
TRBV6-5	TRBJ1-5	TRBD1	NA	CASAGQGSWQPQHF	TGTGCCAGCGCAGGACAGGGGAGTTGGCAGCCCCAGCATTTT
TRBV3-1/TRBV3-2	TRBJ2-7	TRBD1	once	CASSYGTGGYEQYF	TGTGCCAGCAGCTACGGGACAGGCGGGTACGAGCAGTACTTC
TRBV29-1	TRBJ2-2	TRBD2	NA	CSVDAGGLTGELFF	TGCAGCGTAGACGCGGGGGGCCTCACCGGGGAGCTGTTTTTT
TRBV15	TRBJ1-5	TRBD1	NA	CATSRGRGYSNQPQHF	TGTGCCACCAGCAGAGGCAGGGGGTATAGCAATCAGCCCCAGCATTTT
TRBV28	TRBJ2-1	TRBD2	NA	CASSFIPSAGGGVNEQFF	TGTGCCAGCAGTTTTATCCCTAGCGCGGGAGGGGGAGTCAATGAGCAGTTCTTC
TRBV7-9	TRBJ1-1	NA	NA	CASSPRNTEAFF	TGTGCCAGCAGCCCACGGAACACTGAAGCTTTCTTT
TRBV29-1	TRBJ2-5	NA	NA	CSGKTSLQETQYF	TGCAGCGGAAAGACTAGTCTCCAAGAGACCCAGTACTTC